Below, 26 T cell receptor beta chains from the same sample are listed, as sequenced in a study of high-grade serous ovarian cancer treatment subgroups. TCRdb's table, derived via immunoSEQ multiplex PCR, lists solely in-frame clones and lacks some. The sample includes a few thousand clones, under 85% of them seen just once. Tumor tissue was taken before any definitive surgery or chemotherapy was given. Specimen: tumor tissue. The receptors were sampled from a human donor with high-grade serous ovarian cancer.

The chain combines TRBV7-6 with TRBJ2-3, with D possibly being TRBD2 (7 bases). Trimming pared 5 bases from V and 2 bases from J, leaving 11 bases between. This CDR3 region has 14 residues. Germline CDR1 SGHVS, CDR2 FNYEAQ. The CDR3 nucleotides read TGTGCCAGCAGCGGGAGGGGGAACACAGATACGCAGTATTTT. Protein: CASSGRGNTDTQYF.

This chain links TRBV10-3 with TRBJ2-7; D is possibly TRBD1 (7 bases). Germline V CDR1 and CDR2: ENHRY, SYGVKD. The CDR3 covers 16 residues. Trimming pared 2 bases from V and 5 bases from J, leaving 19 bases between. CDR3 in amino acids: CAISEVGGGLPHEQYV. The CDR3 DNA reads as TGTGCCATCAGTGAGGTCGGAGGGGGCCTCCCCCACGAGCAGTACGTC.

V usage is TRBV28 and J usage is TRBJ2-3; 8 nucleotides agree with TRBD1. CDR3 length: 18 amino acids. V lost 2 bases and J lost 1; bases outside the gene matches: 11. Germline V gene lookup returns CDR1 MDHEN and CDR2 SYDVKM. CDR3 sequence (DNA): TGTGCCAGCAGTTTAGTCTCGAGCGACAGGGGAGGCACAGATACGCAGTATTTT. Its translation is CASSLVSSDRGGTDTQYF.

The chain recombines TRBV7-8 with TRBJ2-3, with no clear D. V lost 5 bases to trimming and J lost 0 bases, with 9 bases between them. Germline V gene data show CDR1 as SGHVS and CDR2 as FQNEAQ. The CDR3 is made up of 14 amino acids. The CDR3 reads CASSKLPSTDTQYF. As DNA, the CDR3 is TGTGCCAGCAGCAAACTTCCAAGCACAGATACGCAGTATTTT.

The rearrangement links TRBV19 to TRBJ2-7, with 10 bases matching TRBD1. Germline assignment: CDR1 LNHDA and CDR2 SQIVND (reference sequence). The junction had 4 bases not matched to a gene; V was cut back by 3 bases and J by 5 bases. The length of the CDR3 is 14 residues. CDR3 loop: CASSIGGTGDEQYF. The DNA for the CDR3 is TGTGCCAGTAGTATTGGAGGGACAGGGGACGAGCAGTACTTC.

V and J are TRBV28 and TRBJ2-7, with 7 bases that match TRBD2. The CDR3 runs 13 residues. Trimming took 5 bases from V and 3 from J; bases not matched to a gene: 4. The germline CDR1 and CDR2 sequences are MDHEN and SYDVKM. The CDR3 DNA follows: TGTGCCAGCAGTCGAGCGGGGTACTACGAGCAGTACTTC. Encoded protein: CASSRAGYYEQYF.

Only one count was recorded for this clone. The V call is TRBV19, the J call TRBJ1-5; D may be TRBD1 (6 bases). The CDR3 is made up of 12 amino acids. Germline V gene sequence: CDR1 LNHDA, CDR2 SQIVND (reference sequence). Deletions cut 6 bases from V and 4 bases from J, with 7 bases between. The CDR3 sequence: CASRTGNQPQHF. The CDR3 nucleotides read TGTGCCAGTAGAACAGGGAATCAGCCCCAGCATTTT.

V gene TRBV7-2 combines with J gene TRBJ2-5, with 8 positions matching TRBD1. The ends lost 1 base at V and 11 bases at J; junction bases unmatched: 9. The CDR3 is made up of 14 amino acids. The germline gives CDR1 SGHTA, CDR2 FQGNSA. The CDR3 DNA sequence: TGTGCCAGCAGCTTAGGGACAGGGATCTATGAGCAGTACTTC. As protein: CASSLGTGIYEQYF. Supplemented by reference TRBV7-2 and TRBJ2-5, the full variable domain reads GAGVSQSPSNKVTEKGKDVELRCDPISGHTALYWYRQSLGQGLEFLIYFQGNSAPDKSGLPSDRFSAERTGGSVSTLTIQRTQQEDSAVYLCASSLGTGIYEQYFGPGTRLLVL.

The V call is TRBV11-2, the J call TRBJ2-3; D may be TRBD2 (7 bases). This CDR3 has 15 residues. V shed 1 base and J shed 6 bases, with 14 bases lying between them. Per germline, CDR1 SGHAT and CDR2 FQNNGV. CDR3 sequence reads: CASSLAGAGADTQYF. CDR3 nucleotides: TGTGCCAGCAGCTTAGCGGGCGCGGGGGCTGATACGCAGTATTTT.

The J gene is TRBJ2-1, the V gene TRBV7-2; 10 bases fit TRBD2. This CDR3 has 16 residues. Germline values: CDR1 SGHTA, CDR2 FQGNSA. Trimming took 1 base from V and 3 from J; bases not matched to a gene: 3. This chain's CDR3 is CASSLVLAGFYNEQFF. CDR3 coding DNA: TGTGCCAGCAGCTTAGTACTAGCGGGGTTCTACAATGAGCAGTTCTTC.

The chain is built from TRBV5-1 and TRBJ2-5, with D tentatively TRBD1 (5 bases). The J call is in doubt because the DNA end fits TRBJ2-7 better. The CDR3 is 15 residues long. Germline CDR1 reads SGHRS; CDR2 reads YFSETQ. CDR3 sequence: CASSLGPGLSSEQYF. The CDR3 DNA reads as TGCGCCAGCAGCTTGGGTCCAGGGCTCTCGTCCGAGCAGTACTTC.

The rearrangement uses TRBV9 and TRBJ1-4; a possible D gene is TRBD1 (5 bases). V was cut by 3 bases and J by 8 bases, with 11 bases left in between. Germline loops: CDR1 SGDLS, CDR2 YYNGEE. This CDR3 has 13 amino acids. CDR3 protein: CASSAPGREKLFF. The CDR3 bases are TGTGCCAGCAGCGCTCCGGGACGAGAAAAACTGTTTTTT.

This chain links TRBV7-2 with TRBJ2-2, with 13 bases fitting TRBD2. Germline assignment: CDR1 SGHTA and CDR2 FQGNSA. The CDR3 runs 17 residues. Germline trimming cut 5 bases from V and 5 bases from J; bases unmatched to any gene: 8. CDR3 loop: CASSRTSGGAGTGELFF. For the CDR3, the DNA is TGTGCCAGCAGCCGAACTAGCGGGGGGGCCGGAACCGGGGAGCTGTTTTTT. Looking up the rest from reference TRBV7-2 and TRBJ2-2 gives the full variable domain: GAGVSQSPSNKVTEKGKDVELRCDPISGHTALYWYRQSLGQGLEFLIYFQGNSAPDKSGLPSDRFSAERTGGSVSTLTIQRTQQEDSAVYLCASSRTSGGAGTGELFFGEGSRLTVL.

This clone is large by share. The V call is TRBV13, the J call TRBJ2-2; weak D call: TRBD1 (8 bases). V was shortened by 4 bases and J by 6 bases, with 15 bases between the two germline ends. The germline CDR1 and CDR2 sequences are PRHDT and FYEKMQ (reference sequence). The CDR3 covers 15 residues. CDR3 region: CASSSRTGRAGELFF. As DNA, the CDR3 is TGTGCCAGCAGCTCCCGGACAGGGAGGGCCGGGGAGCTGTTTTTT.

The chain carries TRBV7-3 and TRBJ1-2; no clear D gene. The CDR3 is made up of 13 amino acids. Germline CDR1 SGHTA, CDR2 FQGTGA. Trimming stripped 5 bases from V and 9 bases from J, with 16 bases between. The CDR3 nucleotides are TGTGCCAGCAGCGAAAACTACCCGGGTAGCTACACCTTC. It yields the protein CASSENYPGSYTF.

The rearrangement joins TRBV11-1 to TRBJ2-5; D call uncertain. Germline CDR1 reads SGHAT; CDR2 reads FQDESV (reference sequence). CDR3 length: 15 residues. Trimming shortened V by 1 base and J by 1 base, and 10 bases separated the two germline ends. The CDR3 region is CASSLGNGFQETQYF. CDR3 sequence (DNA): TGTGCCAGCAGCTTAGGAAACGGGTTCCAAGAGACCCAGTACTTC.

The CDR3 is CSVESLAGGLGTQYF. The CDR3 region has the DNA TGCAGCGTTGAGAGTTTAGCGGGGGGGCTGGGGACCCAGTACTTC. This chain joins TRBV29-1 and TRBJ2-5, with 11 bases that match TRBD2. The ends lost 3 bases at V and 7 bases at J; junction bases unmatched: 10. This CDR3 is 15 amino acids long. Germline lookup yields CDR1 SQVTM and CDR2 ANQGSEA.

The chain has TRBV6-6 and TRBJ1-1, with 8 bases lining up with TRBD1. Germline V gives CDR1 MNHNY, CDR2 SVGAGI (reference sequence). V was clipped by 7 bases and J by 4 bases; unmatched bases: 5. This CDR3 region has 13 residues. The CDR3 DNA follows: TGTGCCAGCACCCCGGACAGGGCCACTGAAGCTTTCTTT. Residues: CASTPDRATEAFF.

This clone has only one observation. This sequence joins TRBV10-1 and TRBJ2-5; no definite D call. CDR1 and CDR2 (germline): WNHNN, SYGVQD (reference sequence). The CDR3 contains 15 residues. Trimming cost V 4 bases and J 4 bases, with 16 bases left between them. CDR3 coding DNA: TGCGCCAGCAGTGTCGACTCGGCCGGCGGAGAGACCCAGTACTTC. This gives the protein CASSVDSAGGETQYF.

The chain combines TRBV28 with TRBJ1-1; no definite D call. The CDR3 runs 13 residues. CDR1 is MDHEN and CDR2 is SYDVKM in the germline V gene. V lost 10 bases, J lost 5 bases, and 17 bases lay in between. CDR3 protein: CATFYPGDTEAFF. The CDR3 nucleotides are TGTGCCACCTTTTACCCCGGGGATACTGAAGCTTTCTTT.

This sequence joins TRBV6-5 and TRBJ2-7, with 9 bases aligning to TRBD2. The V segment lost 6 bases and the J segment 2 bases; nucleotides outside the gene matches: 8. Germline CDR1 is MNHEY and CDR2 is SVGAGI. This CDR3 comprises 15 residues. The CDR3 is CASSSSAGGAYEQYV. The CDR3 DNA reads TGTGCCAGCAGCTCATCTGCGGGGGGGGCCTACGAGCAGTACGTC.

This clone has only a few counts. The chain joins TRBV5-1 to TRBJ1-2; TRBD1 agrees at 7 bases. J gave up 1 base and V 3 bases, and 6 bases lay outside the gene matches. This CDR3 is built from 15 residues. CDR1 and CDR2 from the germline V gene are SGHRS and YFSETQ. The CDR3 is CASSWGTGVNYGYTF. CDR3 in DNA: TGCGCCAGCAGCTGGGGCACAGGGGTTAACTATGGCTACACCTTC.

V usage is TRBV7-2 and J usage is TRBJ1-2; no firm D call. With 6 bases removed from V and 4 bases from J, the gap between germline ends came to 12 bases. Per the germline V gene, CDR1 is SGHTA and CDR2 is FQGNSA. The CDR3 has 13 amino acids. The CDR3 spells CASRPQTPYGYTF. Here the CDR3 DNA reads TGTGCCAGCAGGCCACAGACTCCCTATGGCTACACCTTC. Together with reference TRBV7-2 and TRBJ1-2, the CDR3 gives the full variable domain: GAGVSQSPSNKVTEKGKDVELRCDPISGHTALYWYRQSLGQGLEFLIYFQGNSAPDKSGLPSDRFSAERTGGSVSTLTIQRTQQEDSAVYLCASRPQTPYGYTFGSGTRLTVV.

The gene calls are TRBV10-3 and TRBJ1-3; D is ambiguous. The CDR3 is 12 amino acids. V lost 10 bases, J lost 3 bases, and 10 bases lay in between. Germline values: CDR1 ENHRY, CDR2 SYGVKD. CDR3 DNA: TGTGCCAGCCTTTCAGTTGGAAACACCATATATTTT. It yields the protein CASLSVGNTIYF.

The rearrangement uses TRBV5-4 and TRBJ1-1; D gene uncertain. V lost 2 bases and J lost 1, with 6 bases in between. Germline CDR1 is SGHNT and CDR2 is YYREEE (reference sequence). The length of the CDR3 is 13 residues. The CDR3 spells CASSFTENTEAFF. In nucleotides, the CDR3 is TGTGCCAGCAGCTTTACAGAGAACACTGAAGCTTTCTTT.

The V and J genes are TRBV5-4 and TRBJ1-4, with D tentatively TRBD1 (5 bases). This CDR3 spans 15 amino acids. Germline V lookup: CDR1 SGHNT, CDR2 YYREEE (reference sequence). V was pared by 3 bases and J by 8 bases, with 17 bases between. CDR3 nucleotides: TGTGCCAGCAGCTCCACCGGGACCCCACTCGAAAAACTGTTTTTT. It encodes CASSSTGTPLEKLFF.